This TCR beta chain was documented in a study of identifying expanded T cells in peripheral blood (dated 2019 in TCRdb). With respect to the entire study: Separate aliquots of the same genomic DNA pool were sequenced to produce technical replicates, and four replicates were compared in pairs.

What the research found in general, with its limitations: Approximately 1.2 differentially abundant clones were flagged by the binomial model between technical replicates, whereas about 15 and 19 were flagged over approximately two weeks and four weeks, respectively. The authors expected that over much longer intervals, such as months to years, biological variance in healthy repertoires might increase even further. Both the number of clones called differentially abundant and the false-positive rate were significantly reduced by the beta-binomial model across all healthy-donor time intervals. In all healthy donors, the variance in clone template counts between samples taken around 2 weeks apart rose significantly as total template count increased.

In regard to this clone: Its target antigen remains unknown. No base qualities exist here, and no much larger clone lies one base off it.

During the collection period, no infections or other immune events were recorded for the healthy donors. Blood repertoires from healthy donors were used as a training cohort for calibrating time-dependent variance in a beta-binomial model of differential abundance of T-cell clones. There were about 10 healthy donors in the training cohort, of whom 3 were female and 7 were male. On average the donors were approximately 43 years old, and their ages spanned 29 to 64 years. Whole blood was collected from each healthy donor at three time points spaced about two weeks apart and obtained from a commercial supplier. For immunosequencing, genomic DNA was extracted from whole blood that had not been sorted. The immunoSEQ Assay, which uses bias-controlled multiplex PCR amplification of genomic DNA, was used to profile TCRbeta CDR3 regions. The authors' pipeline ran thus. To quantify the absolute abundance of each unique TCRbeta CDR3 region, the sequences were collapsed and filtered. Differential abundance was tested with two models: a binomial (Fisher-equivalent) model and a beta-binomial model that adds time-dependent variance fitted from healthy donors. Clones with fewer than 5 combined templates were excluded, and clones with Benjamini-Hochberg FDR below 0.01 were called differentially abundant. The form v = (b*log(k)+a)^2 was used to model beta-binomial variance as a function of total template count across the two samples. TCRdb provides this immuneACCESS table in a form limited to in-frame rearrangements. Some clones are lacking; in checked studies, under half of them reflect an unresolved V gene, and why the rest are absent is not known. That table is the source of V, J and clone size, and D and trimming were worked out from the DNA. The sample profile shows approximately 100,000 clones; 88% of them were found once. About 7.7% of the sample is taken by the ten largest.

The CDR3 covers 13 residues, taking in both the cysteine and the phenylalanine. Only the CDR3 region is kept as DNA, spanning 39 bases read in frame from base 1. The germline V gene encodes CDR1 SGHTA and CDR2 FQGTGA. V sheds 4 bases and J sheds 2 bases, leaving 8 bases between their ends. The sequenced sample consisted of blood. This clonotype was sampled from a person aged 18-70 years in good health. The chain is assembled from TRBV7-3 and TRBJ1-1, with the D gene not clear enough to name. The DNA reads TGTGCCAGCAGCTCACAGATTAACACTGAAGCTTTCTTT. Its translation is CASSSQINTEAFF.